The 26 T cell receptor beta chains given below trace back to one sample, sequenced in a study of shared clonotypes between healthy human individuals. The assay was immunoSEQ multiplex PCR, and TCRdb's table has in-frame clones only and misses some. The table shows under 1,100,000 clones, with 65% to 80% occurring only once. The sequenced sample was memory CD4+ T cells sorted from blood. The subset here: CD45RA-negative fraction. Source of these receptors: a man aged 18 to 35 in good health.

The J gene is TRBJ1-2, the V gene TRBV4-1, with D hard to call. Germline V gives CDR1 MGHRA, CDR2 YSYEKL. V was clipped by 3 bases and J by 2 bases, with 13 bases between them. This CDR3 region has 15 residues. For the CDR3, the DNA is TGCGCCAGCAGCCATGCCCACGCGCTGAACTATGGCTACACCTTC. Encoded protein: CASSHAHALNYGYTF.

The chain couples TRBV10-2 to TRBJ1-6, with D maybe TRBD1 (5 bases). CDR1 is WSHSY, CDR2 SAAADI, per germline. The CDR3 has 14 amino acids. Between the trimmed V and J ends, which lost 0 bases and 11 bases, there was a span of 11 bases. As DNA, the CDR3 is TGCGCCAGCAGTGAGTCGTCCGGAGGGGCACCCCTCCACTTT. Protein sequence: CASSESSGGAPLHF.

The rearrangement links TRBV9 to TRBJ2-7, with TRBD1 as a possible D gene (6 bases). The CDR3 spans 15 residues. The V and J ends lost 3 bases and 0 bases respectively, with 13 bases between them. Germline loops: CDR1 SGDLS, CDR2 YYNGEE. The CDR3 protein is CASSAHGQSSYEQYF. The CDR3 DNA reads TGTGCCAGCAGCGCCCATGGACAGAGCTCCTACGAGCAGTACTTC.

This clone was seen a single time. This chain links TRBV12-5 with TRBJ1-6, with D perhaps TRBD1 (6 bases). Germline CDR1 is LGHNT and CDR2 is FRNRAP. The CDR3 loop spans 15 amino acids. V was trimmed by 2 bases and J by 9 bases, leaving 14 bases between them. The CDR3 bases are TGTGCTAGTGGTTTGAACCGGGACAAGGGTTCACCCCTCCACTTT. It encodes CASGLNRDKGSPLHF. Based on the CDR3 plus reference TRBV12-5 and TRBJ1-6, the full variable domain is DARVTQTPRHKVTEMGQEVTMRCQPILGHNTVFWYRQTMMQGLELLAYFRNRAPLDDSGMPKDRFSAEMPDATLATLKIQPSEPRDSAVYFCASGLNRDKGSPLHFGNGTRLTVT.

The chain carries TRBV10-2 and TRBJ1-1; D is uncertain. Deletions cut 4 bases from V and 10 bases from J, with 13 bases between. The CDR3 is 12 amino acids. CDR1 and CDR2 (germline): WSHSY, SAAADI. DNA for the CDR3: TGCGCCAGCAGTGCCCTTTTCGATCGAGCTTTCTTT. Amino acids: CASSALFDRAFF.

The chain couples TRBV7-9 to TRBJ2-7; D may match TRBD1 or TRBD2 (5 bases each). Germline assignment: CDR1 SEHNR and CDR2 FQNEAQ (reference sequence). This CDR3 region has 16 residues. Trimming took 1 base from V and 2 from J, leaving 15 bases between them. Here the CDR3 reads CASSLGPGTRPYEQYF. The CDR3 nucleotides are TGTGCCAGCAGCTTAGGCCCCGGGACCCGCCCCTACGAGCAGTACTTC. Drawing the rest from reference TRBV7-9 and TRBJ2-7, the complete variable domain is DTGVSQNPRHKITKRGQNVTFRCDPISEHNRLYWYRQTLGQGPEFLTYFQNEAQLEKSRLLSDRFSAERPKGSFSTLEIQRTEQGDSAMYLCASSLGPGTRPYEQYFGPGTRLTVT.

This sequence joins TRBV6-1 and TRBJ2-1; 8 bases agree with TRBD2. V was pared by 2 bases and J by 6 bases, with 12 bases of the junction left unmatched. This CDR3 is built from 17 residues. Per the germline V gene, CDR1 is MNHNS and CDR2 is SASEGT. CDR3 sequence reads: CASSERIGRAGGNEQFF. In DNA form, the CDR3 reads TGTGCCAGCAGTGAACGGATCGGGAGGGCCGGCGGCAATGAGCAGTTCTTC.

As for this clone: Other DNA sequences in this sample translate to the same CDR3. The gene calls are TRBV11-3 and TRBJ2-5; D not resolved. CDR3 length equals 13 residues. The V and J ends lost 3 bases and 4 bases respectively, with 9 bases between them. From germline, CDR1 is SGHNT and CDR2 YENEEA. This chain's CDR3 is CASSLGSGETQYF. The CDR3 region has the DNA TGTGCCAGCAGCTTGGGGTCCGGAGAGACCCAGTACTTC.

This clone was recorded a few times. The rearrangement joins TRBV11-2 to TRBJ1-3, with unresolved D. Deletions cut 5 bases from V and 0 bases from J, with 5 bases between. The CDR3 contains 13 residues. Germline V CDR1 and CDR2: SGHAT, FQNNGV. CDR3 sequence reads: CASSTGSGNTIYF. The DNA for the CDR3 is TGTGCCAGCAGCACGGGCTCTGGAAACACCATATATTTT.

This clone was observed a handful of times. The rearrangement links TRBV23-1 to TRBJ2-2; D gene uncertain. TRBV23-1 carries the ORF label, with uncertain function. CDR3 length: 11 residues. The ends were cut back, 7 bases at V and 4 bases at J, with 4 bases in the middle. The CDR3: CASKATGELFF. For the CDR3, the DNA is TGCGCCAGCAAGGCCACCGGGGAGCTGTTTTTT.

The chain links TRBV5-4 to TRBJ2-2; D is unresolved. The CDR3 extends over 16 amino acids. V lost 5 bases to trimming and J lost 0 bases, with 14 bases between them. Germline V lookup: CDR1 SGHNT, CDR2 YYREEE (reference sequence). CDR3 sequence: CASRIRGGTNTGELFF. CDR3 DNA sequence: TGTGCCAGCAGGATAAGAGGCGGTACGAACACCGGGGAGCTGTTTTTT. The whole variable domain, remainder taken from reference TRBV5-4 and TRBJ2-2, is ETGVTQSPTHLIKTRGQQVTLRCSSQSGHNTVSWYQQALGQGPQFIFQYYREEENGRGNFPPRFSGLQFPNYSSELNVNALELDDSALYLCASRIRGGTNTGELFFGEGSRLTVL.

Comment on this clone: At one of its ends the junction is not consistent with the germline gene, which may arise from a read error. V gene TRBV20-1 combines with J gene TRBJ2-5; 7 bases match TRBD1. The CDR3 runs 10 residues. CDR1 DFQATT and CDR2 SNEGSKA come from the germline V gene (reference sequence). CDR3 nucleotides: TGCAGTGCTACCGGGACAGTCCGCAACTTC. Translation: CSATGTVRNF.

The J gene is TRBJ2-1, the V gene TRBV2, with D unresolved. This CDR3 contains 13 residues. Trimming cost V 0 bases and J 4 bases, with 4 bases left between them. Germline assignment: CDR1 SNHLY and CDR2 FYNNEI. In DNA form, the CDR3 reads TGTGCCAGCAGTGAAGCGACGTACAATGAGCAGTTCTTC. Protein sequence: CASSEATYNEQFF. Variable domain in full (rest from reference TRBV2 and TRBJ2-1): EPEVTQTPSHQVTQMGQEVILRCVPISNHLYFYWYRQILGQKVEFLVSFYNNEISEKSEIFDDQFSVERPDGSNFTLKIRSTKLEDSAMYFCASSEATYNEQFFGPGTRLTVL.

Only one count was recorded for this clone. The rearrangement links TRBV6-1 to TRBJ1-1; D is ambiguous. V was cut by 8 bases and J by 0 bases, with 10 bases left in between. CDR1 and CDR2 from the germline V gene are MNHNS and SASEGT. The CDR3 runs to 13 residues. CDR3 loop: CASCGSLNTEAFF. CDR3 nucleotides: TGTGCCAGCTGCGGCAGCCTGAACACTGAAGCTTTCTTT.

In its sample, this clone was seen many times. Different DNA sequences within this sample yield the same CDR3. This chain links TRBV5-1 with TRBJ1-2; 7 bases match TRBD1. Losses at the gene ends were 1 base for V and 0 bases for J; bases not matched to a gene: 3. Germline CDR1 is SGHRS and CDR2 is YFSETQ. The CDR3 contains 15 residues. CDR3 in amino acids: CASSLTGQSNYGYTF. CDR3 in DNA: TGCGCCAGCAGCTTGACGGGACAGTCTAACTATGGCTACACCTTC.

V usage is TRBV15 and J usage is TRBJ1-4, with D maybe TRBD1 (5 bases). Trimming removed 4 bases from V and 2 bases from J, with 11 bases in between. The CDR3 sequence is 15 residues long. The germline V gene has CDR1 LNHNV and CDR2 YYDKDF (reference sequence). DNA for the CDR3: TGTGCCACCAGCACCGGGGGGGGTACTAATGAAAAACTGTTTTTT. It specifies CATSTGGGTNEKLFF.

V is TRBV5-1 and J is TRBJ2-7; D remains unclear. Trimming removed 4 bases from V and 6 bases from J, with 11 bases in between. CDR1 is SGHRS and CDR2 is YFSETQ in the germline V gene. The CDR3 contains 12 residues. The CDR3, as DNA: TGCGCCAGCAGCACCCCGCCGGGCGAGCAGTACTTC. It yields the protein CASSTPPGEQYF.

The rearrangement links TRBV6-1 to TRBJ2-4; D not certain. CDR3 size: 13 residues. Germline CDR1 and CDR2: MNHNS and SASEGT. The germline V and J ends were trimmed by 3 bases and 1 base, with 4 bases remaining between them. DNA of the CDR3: TGTGCCAGCAGTGATTTTGCCAAAAACATTCAGTACTTC. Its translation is CASSDFAKNIQYF.

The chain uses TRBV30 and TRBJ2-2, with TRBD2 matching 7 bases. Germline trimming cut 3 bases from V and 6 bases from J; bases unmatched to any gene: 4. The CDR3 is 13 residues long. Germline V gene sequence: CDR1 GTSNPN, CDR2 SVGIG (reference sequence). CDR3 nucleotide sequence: TGTGCCTGGAGCTGGGGAGGGGCCGGGGAGCTGTTTTTT. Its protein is CAWSWGGAGELFF. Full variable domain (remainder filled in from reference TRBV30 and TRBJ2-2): SQTIHQWPATLVQPVGSPLSLECTVEGTSNPNLYWYRQAAGRGLQLLFYSVGIGQISSEVPQNLSASRPQDRQFILSSKKLLLSDSGFYLCAWSWGGAGELFFGEGSRLTVL.

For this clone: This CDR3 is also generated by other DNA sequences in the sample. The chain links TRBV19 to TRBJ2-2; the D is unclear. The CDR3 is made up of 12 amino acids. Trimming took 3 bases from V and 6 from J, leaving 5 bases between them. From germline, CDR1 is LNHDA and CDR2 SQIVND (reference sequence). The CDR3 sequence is CASSILSGELFF. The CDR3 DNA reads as TGTGCCAGTAGTATTCTGTCCGGGGAGCTGTTTTTT.

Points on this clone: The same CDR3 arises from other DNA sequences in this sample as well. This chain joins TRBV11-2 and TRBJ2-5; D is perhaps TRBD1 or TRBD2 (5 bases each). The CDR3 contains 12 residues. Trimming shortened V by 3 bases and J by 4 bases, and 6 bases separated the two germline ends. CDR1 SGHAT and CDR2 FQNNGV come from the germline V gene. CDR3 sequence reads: CASSFGGETQYF. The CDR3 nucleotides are TGTGCCAGCAGCTTTGGGGGAGAGACCCAGTACTTC.

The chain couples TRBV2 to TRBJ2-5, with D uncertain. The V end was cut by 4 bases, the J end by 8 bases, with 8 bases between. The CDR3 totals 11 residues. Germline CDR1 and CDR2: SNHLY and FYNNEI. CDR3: CASSVEGTQYF. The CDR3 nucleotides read TGTGCCAGCAGTGTGGAAGGAACCCAGTACTTC.

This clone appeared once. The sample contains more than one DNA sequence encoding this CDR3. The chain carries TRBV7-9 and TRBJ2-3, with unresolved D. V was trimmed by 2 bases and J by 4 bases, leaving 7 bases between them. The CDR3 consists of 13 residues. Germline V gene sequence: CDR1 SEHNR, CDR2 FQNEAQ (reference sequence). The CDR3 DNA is TGTGCCAGCAGCTTACTGTCCGCAGATACGCAGTATTTT. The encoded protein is CASSLLSADTQYF.

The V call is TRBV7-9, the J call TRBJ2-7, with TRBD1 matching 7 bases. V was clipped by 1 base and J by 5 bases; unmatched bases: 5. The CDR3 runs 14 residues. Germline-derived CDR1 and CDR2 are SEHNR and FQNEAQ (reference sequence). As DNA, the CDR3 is TGTGCCAGCAGCTTAGACAGGGGAAGGGACGAGCAGTACTTC. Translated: CASSLDRGRDEQYF.

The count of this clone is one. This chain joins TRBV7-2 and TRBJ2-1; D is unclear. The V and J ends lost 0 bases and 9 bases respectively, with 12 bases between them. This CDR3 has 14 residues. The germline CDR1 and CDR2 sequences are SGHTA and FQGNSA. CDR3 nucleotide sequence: TGTGCCAGCAGCTTAGCAGGACGCATCCTTGAGCAGTTCTTC. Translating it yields CASSLAGRILEQFF.

CDR3 residues: CASSPSAGVSGGEQFF. DNA for the CDR3: TGCGCCAGCAGCCCCTCGGCGGGAGTGTCTGGCGGTGAGCAGTTCTTC. The chain is built from TRBV5-1 and TRBJ2-1; 7 bases map to TRBD2. The CDR3 runs 16 residues. J gave up 9 bases and V 4 bases, and 16 bases lay outside the gene matches. Germline assignment: CDR1 SGHRS and CDR2 YFSETQ.